The 11 T cell receptor beta chains below all came from one sample that was sequenced in a study of blood T cells in healthy people across ages. Primers used in a second PCR of roughly 6 to 11 cycles were a sample-barcoded 5' primer and a J-beta primer mix. TCRdb redid the calling of the 5' RACE reads with MiXCR, one entry per CDR3 protein. The sample holds about 770,000 distinct CDR3 sequences, under 45% seen once. The sample was blood. The receptors here all came from a man aged 60 to 69 in good health.

This clonotype has at least ten counts. V usage is TRBV9 and J usage is TRBJ2-1; a weak D match, TRBD2 (6 bases). This CDR3 is 14 amino acids long. Germline CDR1 SGDLS, CDR2 YYNGEE. Trimming left V 3 bases short and J 10 bases short, with 17 bases between. The CDR3: CASSGNSFAGEQFF. CDR3 bases: TGTGCCAGCAGCGGAAACTCTTTTGCGGGAGAGCAGTTCTTC.

V gene TRBV6-2 or TRBV6-3 combines with J gene TRBJ2-7; D unresolved. The V and J ends lost 5 bases and 7 bases respectively, with 18 bases between them. From germline, CDR1 is MNHEY and CDR2 SVGEGT. This CDR3 region has 14 residues. The CDR3 sequence: CASSLSGTYNEQYF. The CDR3 DNA reads as TGTGCCAGCAGTCTTAGTGGAACCTACAATGAGCAGTACTTC.

J is TRBJ2-5 and V is TRBV3-1; D unclear. The CDR3 extends over 14 amino acids. Germline-derived CDR1 and CDR2 are LGHDT and YNNKEL (reference sequence). V was trimmed by 3 bases and J by 4 bases, leaving 12 bases between them. The CDR3 sequence: CASSHDWQRETQYF. CDR3 nucleotides: TGTGCCAGCAGCCATGATTGGCAGAGAGAGACCCAGTACTTC.

The chain carries TRBV10-1 and TRBJ2-7; 9 bases are shared with TRBD1. In germline, CDR1 is WNHNN, CDR2 SYGVQD (reference sequence). The length of the CDR3 is 14 residues. V shed 3 bases and J 10 bases; nucleotides not matched to a gene: 10. CDR3 in amino acids: CASSDYPQGAQQYF. The CDR3 DNA is TGCGCCAGCAGTGACTATCCACAGGGGGCTCAACAGTACTTC.

This clonotype was picked up a small number of times. DNA for the CDR3: TGTGCCAGCAGCACGCAGGGGGGGCCATACGAGCAGTACTTC. This gives the protein CASSTQGGPYEQYF. The rearrangement links TRBV7-8 to TRBJ2-7; D possibly matches TRBD1 or TRBD2 (7 bases each). V was cut by 5 bases and J by 4 bases, with 15 bases left in between. Germline CDR1 SGHVS, CDR2 FQNEAQ. The CDR3 contains 14 residues.

This clonotype was observed a few times. The chain is built from TRBV6-2 or TRBV6-3 and TRBJ1-2, with a weak D call TRBD1 (6 bases). The germline V gene encodes CDR1 MNHEY and CDR2 SVGEGT. The CDR3 covers 12 residues. With 6 bases removed from V and 6 bases from J, the gap between germline ends came to 11 bases. CDR3 in DNA: TGTGCCAGCAGCACCTGGGGGCATGGCTACACCTTC. Protein product: CASSTWGHGYTF.

Comments on this clonotype: A junction boundary mismatches the germline segment, possibly from a read error. The chain recombines TRBV7-2 with TRBJ2-3; TRBD2 matches 11 bases. Germline V gene lookup returns CDR1 SGHTA and CDR2 FQGNSA. This CDR3 region has 15 residues. The CDR3 region is CVSSRNSGGADTQYF. CDR3 DNA: TGTGTCAGCAGCCGGAATAGCGGGGGGGCGGATACGCAGTATTTT.

The rearrangement links TRBV6-5 to TRBJ1-1; 8 nucleotides line up with TRBD1. CDR3 length equals 14 residues. The J segment lost 4 bases and the V segment lost 8 bases, leaving 9 bases of the junction unmatched. Germline V gives CDR1 MNHEY, CDR2 SVGAGI. This chain's CDR3 is CASCRDRGGTEAFF. The CDR3 DNA sequence: TGTGCCAGCTGTCGAGACAGGGGAGGCACTGAAGCTTTCTTT.

In the case of this clonotype: One base away lies a much larger clone, so this may be a sequencing read error. This sequence joins TRBV28 and TRBJ1-2; D may be TRBD1 (5 bases). The CDR3 has 15 amino acids. Germline V CDR1 and CDR2: MDHEN, SYDVKM. The CDR3 DNA reads as TGTGCCGGCAGGCCCCTCGGGGCCGCTAACTATGGCTACACCTTC. Encoded protein: CAGRPLGAANYGYTF.

Worth noting for this clonotype: One junction end disagrees with the germline gene, perhaps due to a read error. The rearrangement joins TRBV29-1 to TRBJ2-1; 11 bases are a match to TRBD2. There are 13 residues in the CDR3. Per the germline V gene, CDR1 is SQVTM and CDR2 is ANQGSEA. In DNA form, the CDR3 reads TGCAGCGTTGGGACTAGCGGGTACAATGGGCAGTTCTTC. Protein sequence: CSVGTSGYNGQFF.

This chain joins TRBV20-1 and TRBJ2-5; D not certain. The better agreement between TRBJ2-7 and the DNA end casts doubt on the J call. The germline V gene encodes CDR1 DFQATT and CDR2 SNEGSKA (reference sequence). This CDR3 is 12 amino acids long. CDR3: CSARVVTYEQYF. The CDR3 DNA reads TGCAGTGCGCGAGTCGTTACTTACGAGCAGTACTTC.